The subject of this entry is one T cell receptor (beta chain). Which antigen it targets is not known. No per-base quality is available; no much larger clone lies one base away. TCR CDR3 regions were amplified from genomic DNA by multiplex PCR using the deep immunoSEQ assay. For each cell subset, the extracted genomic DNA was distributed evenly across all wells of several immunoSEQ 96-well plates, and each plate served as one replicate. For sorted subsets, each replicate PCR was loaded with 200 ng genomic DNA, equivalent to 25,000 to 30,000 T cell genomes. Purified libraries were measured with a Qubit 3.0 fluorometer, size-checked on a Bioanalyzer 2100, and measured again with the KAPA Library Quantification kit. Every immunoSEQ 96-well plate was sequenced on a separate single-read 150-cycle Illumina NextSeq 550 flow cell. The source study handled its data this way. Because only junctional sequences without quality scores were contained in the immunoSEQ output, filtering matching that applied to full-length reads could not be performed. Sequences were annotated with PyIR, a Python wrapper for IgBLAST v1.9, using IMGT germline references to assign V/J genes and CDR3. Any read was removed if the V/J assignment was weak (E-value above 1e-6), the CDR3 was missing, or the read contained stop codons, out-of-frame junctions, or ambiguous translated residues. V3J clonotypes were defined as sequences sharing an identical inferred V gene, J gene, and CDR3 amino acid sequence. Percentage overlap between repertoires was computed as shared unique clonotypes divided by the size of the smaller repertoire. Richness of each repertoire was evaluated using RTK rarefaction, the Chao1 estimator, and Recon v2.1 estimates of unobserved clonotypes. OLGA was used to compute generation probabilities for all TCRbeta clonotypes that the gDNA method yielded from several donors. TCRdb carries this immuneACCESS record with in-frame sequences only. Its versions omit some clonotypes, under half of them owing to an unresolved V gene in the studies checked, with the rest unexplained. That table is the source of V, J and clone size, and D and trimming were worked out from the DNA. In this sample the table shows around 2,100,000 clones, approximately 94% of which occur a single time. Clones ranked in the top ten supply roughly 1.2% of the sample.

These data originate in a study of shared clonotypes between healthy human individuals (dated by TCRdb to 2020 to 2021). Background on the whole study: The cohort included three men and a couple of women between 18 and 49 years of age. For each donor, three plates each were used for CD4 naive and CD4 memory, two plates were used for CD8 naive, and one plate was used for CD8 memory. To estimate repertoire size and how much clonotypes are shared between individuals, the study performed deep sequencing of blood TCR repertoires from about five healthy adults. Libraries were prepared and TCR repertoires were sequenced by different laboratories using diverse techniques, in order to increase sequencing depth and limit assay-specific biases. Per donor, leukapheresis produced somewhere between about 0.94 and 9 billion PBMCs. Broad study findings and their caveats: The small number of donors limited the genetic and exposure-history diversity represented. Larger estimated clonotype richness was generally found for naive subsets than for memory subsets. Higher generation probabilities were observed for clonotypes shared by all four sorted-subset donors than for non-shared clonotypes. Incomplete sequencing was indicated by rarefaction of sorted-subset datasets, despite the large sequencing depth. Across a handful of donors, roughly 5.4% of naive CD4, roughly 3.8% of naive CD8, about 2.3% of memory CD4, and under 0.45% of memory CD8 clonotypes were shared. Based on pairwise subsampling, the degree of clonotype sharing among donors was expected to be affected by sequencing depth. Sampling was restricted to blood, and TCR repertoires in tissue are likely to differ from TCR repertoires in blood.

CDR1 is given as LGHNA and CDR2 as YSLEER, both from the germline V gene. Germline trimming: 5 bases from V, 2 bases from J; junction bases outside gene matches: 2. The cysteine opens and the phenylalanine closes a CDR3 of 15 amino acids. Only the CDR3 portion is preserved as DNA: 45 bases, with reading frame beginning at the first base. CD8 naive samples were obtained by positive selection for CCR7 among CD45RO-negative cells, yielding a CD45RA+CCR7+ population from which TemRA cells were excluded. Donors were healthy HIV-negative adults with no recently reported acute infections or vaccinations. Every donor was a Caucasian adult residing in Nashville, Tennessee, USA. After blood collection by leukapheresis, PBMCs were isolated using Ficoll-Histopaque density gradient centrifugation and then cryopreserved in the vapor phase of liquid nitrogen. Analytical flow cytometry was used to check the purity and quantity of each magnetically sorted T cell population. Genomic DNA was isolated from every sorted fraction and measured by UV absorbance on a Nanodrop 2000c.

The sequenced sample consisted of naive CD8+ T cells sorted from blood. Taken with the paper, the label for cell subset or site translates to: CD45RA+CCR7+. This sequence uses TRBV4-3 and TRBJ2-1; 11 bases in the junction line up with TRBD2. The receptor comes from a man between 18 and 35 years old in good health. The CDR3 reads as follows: CASSAGLAAYNEQFF. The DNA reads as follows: TGCGCCAGCAGCGCGGGACTAGCGGCCTACAATGAGCAGTTCTTC.